The rows below give T cell receptor beta chains drawn from one sample of a study of control samples from healthy donors and cancer patients. TCRdb keeps only in-frame clones here, not all; method: immunoSEQ multiplex PCR. Of roughly 130,000 clones listed, about 91% are singletons. The sequenced sample was blood. These receptors were taken from a man aged 18 to 30 in good health. Both conserved end residues are part of each CDR3. Fields, in order: D gene, V gene, clone size, J gene, CDR3 DNA, CDR3 protein. A D gene is named only where the DNA matches it firmly. Not every row has a clone size; where given, it reads once, few, many or a size class.

D gene: .; V gene: TRBV5-1; clone size: .; J gene: TRBJ1-6; CDR3 DNA: TGCGCCAGCAGCTTAGGACAGACTCAGTCACCCCTCCACTTT; CDR3 protein: CASSLGQTQSPLHF
D gene: TRBD1; V gene: TRBV6-1; clone size: .; J gene: TRBJ2-7; CDR3 DNA: TGTGCCAGCAGTGAAGAACAGGGGTCCTCCTACGAGCAGTACTTC; CDR3 protein: CASSEEQGSSYEQYF
D gene: TRBD1; V gene: TRBV4-1; clone size: .; J gene: TRBJ1-2; CDR3 DNA: TGCGCCAGCAGCCAAGGGACAGGGGGTTACTATGGCTACACCTTC; CDR3 protein: CASSQGTGGYYGYTF
D gene: .; V gene: TRBV5-4; clone size: .; J gene: TRBJ1-2; CDR3 DNA: TGTGCCAGCAGCTCGGGTAACTATGGCTACACCTTC; CDR3 protein: CASSSGNYGYTF
D gene: .; V gene: TRBV30; clone size: .; J gene: TRBJ1-5; CDR3 DNA: TGTGCCTGGAGTATGGGGGACAATCAGCCCCAGCATTTT; CDR3 protein: CAWSMGDNQPQHF
D gene: .; V gene: TRBV9; clone size: .; J gene: TRBJ2-3; CDR3 DNA: TGTGCCAGCAGCCCACTTCCACATGGCACAGATACGCAGTATTTT; CDR3 protein: CASSPLPHGTDTQYF
D gene: .; V gene: TRBV4-1; clone size: .; J gene: TRBJ1-1; CDR3 DNA: TGCGCCAGCAGCCAAGAATTGAGAGGGAAGGCTTTCTTT; CDR3 protein: CASSQELRGKAFF
D gene: .; V gene: TRBV20-1; clone size: .; J gene: TRBJ2-2; CDR3 DNA: TGCAGTGCTAGTCGGACGGAGAACACCGGGGAGCTGTTTTTT; CDR3 protein: CSASRTENTGELFF
D gene: .; V gene: TRBV6-4; clone size: .; J gene: TRBJ1-5; CDR3 DNA: TGTGCCAGCGGGGAAGGCCAGCCCCAGCATTTT; CDR3 protein: CASGEGQPQHF
D gene: .; V gene: TRBV19; clone size: .; J gene: TRBJ1-4; CDR3 DNA: TGTGCCAGTAGTCGGGGACAAGAAGAAAAACTGTTTTTT; CDR3 protein: CASSRGQEEKLFF
D gene: TRBD1; V gene: TRBV9; clone size: .; J gene: TRBJ1-1; CDR3 DNA: TGTGCCAGCAGCGGGCGGACAGGGGAGAACACTGAAGCTTTCTTT; CDR3 protein: CASSGRTGENTEAFF
D gene: .; V gene: TRBV3-1/TRBV3-2; clone size: once; J gene: TRBJ2-5; CDR3 DNA: TGTGCCAGCAGCGGGGAGACCCAGTACTTC; CDR3 protein: CASSGETQYF
D gene: .; V gene: TRBV15; clone size: .; J gene: TRBJ2-6; CDR3 DNA: TGTGCCACCAGCAGAGACCACTCTGGGGCCAACGTCCTGACTTTC; CDR3 protein: CATSRDHSGANVLTF
D gene: .; V gene: TRBV18; clone size: .; J gene: TRBJ1-2; CDR3 DNA: TGTGCCAGCTCACCCACCGGGACTCGCTATGGCTACACCTTC; CDR3 protein: CASSPTGTRYGYTF
D gene: TRBD1; V gene: TRBV19; clone size: .; J gene: TRBJ1-1; CDR3 DNA: TGTGCCAGTAGTATTGAGTCACAGGGGGGCACTGAAGCTTTCTTT; CDR3 protein: CASSIESQGGTEAFF
D gene: TRBD1; V gene: TRBV5-1; clone size: .; J gene: TRBJ1-1; CDR3 DNA: TGCGCCAGCAGCTTGACCGAGGGGGCGGGCACTGAAGCTTTCTTT; CDR3 protein: CASSLTEGAGTEAFF
D gene: .; V gene: TRBV7-9; clone size: .; J gene: TRBJ1-1; CDR3 DNA: TGTGCCAGCAGTAAGGGGGGGGCTTGGACTGAAGCTTTCTTT; CDR3 protein: CASSKGGAWTEAFF
D gene: .; V gene: TRBV5-1; clone size: .; J gene: TRBJ2-7; CDR3 DNA: TGCGCCAGCAGCTTACAGGACCTCTACGAGCAGTACTTC; CDR3 protein: CASSLQDLYEQYF
D gene: .; V gene: TRBV7-3; clone size: .; J gene: TRBJ2-3; CDR3 DNA: TGTGCCAGCAGCTTAGGGGCTAGCGTAACAGATACGCAGTATTTT; CDR3 protein: CASSLGASVTDTQYF
D gene: TRBD1; V gene: TRBV2; clone size: .; J gene: TRBJ1-2; CDR3 DNA: TGTGCCAGCAGTCCCCGGGACAGGGGACTTTATGGCTACACCTTC; CDR3 protein: CASSPRDRGLYGYTF